This TCR beta chain emerged from a study of T cells in Graves' hyperthyroidism and ophthalmopathy. From RNA transcripts, TCR beta CDR3 regions were amplified. When the TCR CDR3 underwent first-round RT-PCR, the HTBI primer set was used. TCRdb reprocessed the multiplex PCR reads via MiXCR and lists one record per CDR3 protein. The sample holds around 760,000 distinct CDR3 sequences, about 35% seen once. Germline lookup yields CDR1 LNHDA and CDR2 SQIVND (reference sequence). The CDR3 extends over 15 amino acids. Trimming stripped 3 bases from V and 5 bases from J, with 17 bases between. Sequencing was performed on blood. J is TRBJ2-7 and V is TRBV19, with TRBD1 as a possible D gene (6 bases). The sequence was collected from a middle-aged woman with Graves' hyperthyroidism. In DNA form, the CDR3 reads TGTGCCAGTAGTATTACTTATGGGACATCTAACGAGCAGTACTTC. It translates to CASSITYGTSNEQYF.